This T cell receptor beta chain was documented in a study of blood T cells in healthy people across ages (dated by TCRdb to the mid-2010s). In terms of the full investigation: In model experiments, roughly one uniquely barcoded TCR beta cDNA molecule per two T cells was captured by template switching. The study measured age-related changes in TCR beta repertoire diversity using deep sequencing normalized with unique cDNA molecular identifiers. The donors were split into four age groups: young (average around 15 years), middle-aged (nearly 40), aged (approximately 60) and long-lived (roughly 80). To avoid experimental bias, donors of different ages were distributed randomly across sequencing lanes. The study analyzed two additional independent replicas of 1 million unique cDNA reads from the same blood draw for two donors, one aged 18 to 29 and one aged 80 or older. Overall study results and their limits: Bulk unsorted PBMC profiling prevented conclusive comparison of naive and antigen-experienced compartments. Estimates of total diversity from one million sequenced T cells were regarded as lower bounds and underestimates. The percentage of naive T cells measured by flow cytometry correlated strongly with observed TCR beta diversity. Observed TCR beta diversity per million T cells fell roughly linearly with age, and a significant reduction was already apparent by age roughly 40. Compared with the aged group, the long-lived group had more naive CD4+ T cells, fewer expanded clones and increased TCR diversity, a pattern suggesting age selection. Because donor CMV infection status was unknown, age-related changes in expanded clonotypes were potentially confounded.

Libraries were made using 5' RACE. Sequencing was performed on an Illumina HiSeq 2500. A second roughly 7 to 11 cycle PCR used a sample-barcoded 5' primer and a J-beta primer mix. A unique molecular identifier was introduced onto each TCR beta cDNA molecule by a template-switch 5' adaptor carrying 12 random nucleotides. Each sample yielded at least 2.5 million CDR3-containing paired-end reads. The Mint cDNA synthesis kit, primed by a TRBC-specific oligonucleotide, was used to synthesize first-strand cDNA from all RNA. Following uracil-DNA glycosylase treatment, a first 18-cycle PCR with universal primers M1SS and BC2_uni_R was performed on all cDNA. The paper's processing steps were these. Normalization of each sample was performed by random selection of 1 million high-quality reads, each carrying a distinct molecular identifier. Reads with shared molecular identifiers were discarded instead of being binned into consensus sequences. CDR3 identification, clonotype clustering and error correction used MiTCR with a Q25 quality threshold and the strictest error-elimination algorithm. A nonparametric unseen species model using Euler transformation provided a lower-bound estimate of total TCR beta diversity. TCRdb trimmed the raw reads at Q25, called clones with MiXCR and kept productive beta chains. Each CDR3 protein appears once, grouped with its most common genes and DNA. TCRdb, not the authors, supplied the V and J calls. Within this sample are about 1.4 million distinct CDR3 sequences, with approximately 60% of them counted one time only. The ten largest clones take up 6.5% to 8% of the sample.

According to the germline V gene, CDR1 reads LGHNA and CDR2 reads YSLEER. Spanning cysteine to phenylalanine, the CDR3 consists of 14 amino acids. Just CDR3 DNA is preserved here, 42 bases in frame from base 1. The V end gives up 6 bases and the J end 10 bases, leaving 7 bases in the junction not matched to a gene. The 40 or so donors, aged 6 to 90 years, were systemically healthy Caucasian individuals from Russia. Each donor gave about 10 milliliters of peripheral blood, drawn into EDTA-treated Vacutainer tubes. PBMCs were isolated by Ficoll-Paque density-gradient centrifugation, with at least 6 million obtained per sample. Trizol reagent was used to extract total RNA from PBMCs, with at least 5.5 micrograms per sample. The percentages of naive CD45RAhigh/CD27high T cells were determined by flow cytometry on a PBMC aliquot from every donor. This clonotype was seen a handful of times. There is no known antigen for this receptor. No clone much larger than this one lies a single base away; base qualities are absent.

The sample consisted of blood. The sequence was collected from a young man in good health. Rearrangement joined TRBV4-3 to TRBJ1-4; TRBD1 matches 11 bases in the middle. DNA sequence: TGCGCCAGCAGGGCACCGGGACAGGGGGGAAAACTGTTTTTT. This yields the protein CASRAPGQGGKLFF.